This record looks at one T cell receptor beta chain sequence and its context. The clone's antigen remains unknown. Nothing much larger sits one base from this clone, and base qualities are not available. The TCR beta CDR3 regions were amplified from RNA transcripts. A first-round RT-PCR of the TCR CDR3 used the HTBI primer set with the Qiagen OneStep RT-PCR kit. A second multiplex PCR round built the libraries, followed by size selection and purification. Paired-end sequencing of the libraries was performed with 100 bp reads on an Illumina HiSeq2000. Per the authors' processing: Raw data were processed with SOAPnuke, discarding reads with adapters, uncalled bases, mean Phred below 15, or no exact constant-primer or identifier match. High-quality paired reads were merged with COPE v1.2.5, and unique nucleotide sequences were defined as clonotypes. MiTCR v1.1 was used to align the clonotypes against IMGT TRBV, TRBD and TRBJ reference segments. Only V-J combinations with frequency above 0.0001, covering approximately 99% of repertoires, were analysed. A TCS score was defined as the ratio between F50 (clonal expansion) and ExV (chaos), using BLOSUM62-based TCRdist between CDR3 peptides within each V-J. Welch's t-statistics and random forest reduced some 510 V-J features to 13, which were used in a naive Bayes classifier (R e1071). Starting from the raw public reads, TCRdb applied fastp trimming at Q25, assembled clones with MiXCR and retained in-frame beta chains. Rows with a matching CDR3 protein are joined into one entry that keeps the most common DNA and genes. None of the V and J calls come from the authors' own analysis; TCRdb made them. The sample table records about 600,000 distinct CDR3 sequences; around 15% of these occur just once. 12% of the sample is held by the ten biggest clonotypes.

The data originate from a study of T cells in Graves' hyperthyroidism and ophthalmopathy (dated by TCRdb to the late 2010s). About the study as a whole: Peripheral blood was collected at initial diagnosis, before any treatment. A discovery cohort of roughly 96 patients, approximately 45 with Graves' ophthalmopathy and over 55 with stable Graves' hyperthyroidism, was used to find distinguishing TCR V-J signatures. Prospective prediction of ophthalmopathy was tested in an independent validation cohort consisting of about 19 hyperthyroidism patients and some 16 patients who later progressed to ophthalmopathy. The 90 or so discovery patients were randomly split 7:3 into training and test sets. The study also compared thyroid tissue and blood T-cell repertoires from a handful of Graves' hyperthyroidism patients. Following sampling, methimazole starting at 30 mg daily was given to hyperthyroidism patients, and high-dose intravenous methylprednisolone was given to ophthalmopathy patients. The paper describes TCR Vbeta CDR3 sequencing of more than 120 peripheral blood samples, made up of 40 to 45 ophthalmopathy patients, approximately 73 hyperthyroidism patients and 17 progressor patients. Summary of the overall study and its limitations: In cross-validation, a model built on a 13 V-J signature told ophthalmopathy apart from stable hyperthyroidism with 85% to 90% sensitivity and 81% to 82% specificity, and in testing the same model reached 80%/75%. In validation, the model predicted progression to ophthalmopathy a median of about 6 months before onset, with approximately 71% sensitivity and roughly 72% specificity. Sample size was not statistically predetermined, and blinding of investigators to group allocation was not performed. Most expanded thyroid clonotypes (frequency above 0.001) were also detected in blood, a finding suggesting that blood repertoires may reflect thyroid immune responses.

The CDR3 starts with the cysteine, ends with the phenylalanine, and has 18 residues. CDR3 DNA is the only sequence kept; it has 54 bases, read in frame from the first base. V and J are truncated by 4 bases and 2 bases respectively, leaving an intervening sequence of 21 bases. CDR1 GTSNPN and CDR2 SVGIG were looked up in the germline V gene (reference sequence). In the ophthalmopathy patients, disease was moderately to severely active, with a Clinical Activity Score of 3 or more, a NOSPECS grade of 4 or more, and a duration of less than 3 months. Patients with uncontrolled infections, other autoimmune diseases, pregnancy or lactation were excluded. Diagnoses were based on clinical symptoms, serum thyroxine and TRAb, thyroid ultrasound and orbital computed tomography. Ficoll-Paque density gradient centrifugation was used to isolate PBMCs from about 10 ml of fresh peripheral blood. Trizol reagent was used to extract total RNA, and RNA quality was then checked on an Agilent 2100 Bioanalyzer.

The chain joins TRBV30 to TRBJ2-6; 5 matching bases give a weak D call of TRBD1. Input material: blood. The clonotype originates from a woman aged 45 to 65 with Graves' ophthalmopathy. The encoded CDR3 is CAWMGSGNKVAGANVLTF. In nucleotides, the sequence is TGTGCCTGGATGGGGTCAGGGAATAAGGTTGCTGGGGCCAACGTCCTGACTTTC.